The 17 T cell receptor beta chains in this list originate from one sample, sequenced in a study of T-cell memory formation after mild COVID-19. One entry per CDR3 protein results from TCRdb running MiXCR on the 5' RACE reads. Altogether approximately 340,000 distinct CDR3 sequences are present, 15% to 20% being singletons, with the ten largest covering about 20%. Input material: PBMCs or a T cell subset sorted from them (not recorded which). The receptor source for this set is a man aged 18 to 30 who had mild COVID-19 (a few samples of this study predate the infection). Cell type and time point are not known.

V and J are TRBV11-3 and TRBJ2-1, with TRBD1 identical over 7 bases. Per the germline V gene, CDR1 is SGHNT and CDR2 is YENEEA. The CDR3 runs to 14 residues. V gave up 5 bases and J gave up 5 bases; unmatched junction bases: 6. CDR3 nucleotide sequence: TGTGCCAGCAGCAACCGACAGGGTGACAATGAGCAGTTCTTC. It specifies CASSNRQGDNEQFF. Full variable domain (missing parts from reference TRBV11-3 and TRBJ2-1): EAGVVQSPRYKIIEKKQPVAFWCNPISGHNTLYWYLQNLGQGPELLIRYENEEAVDDSQLPKDRFSAERLKGVDSTLKIQPAELGDSAVYLCASSNRQGDNEQFFGPGTRLTVL.

The chain is built from TRBV7-3 and TRBJ2-7; TRBD1 aligns across 8 bases. The CDR3 consists of 13 residues. Trimming at V came to 2 bases and at J to 6 bases, leaving 3 bases not matched to a gene. Germline V gene lookup returns CDR1 SGHTA and CDR2 FQGTGA. CDR3 in DNA: TGTGCCAGCAGCTTATCCGGACAGGGCGAGCAGTACTTC. Protein sequence: CASSLSGQGEQYF.

There are a few counts of this clonotype. The rearrangement uses TRBV4-1 and TRBJ2-1; D tentatively fits TRBD1 or TRBD2 (6 bases each). V lost 0 bases and J 7 bases, leaving 13 bases between the germline ends. The CDR3 length is 15 residues. Germline V gives CDR1 MGHRA, CDR2 YSYEKL. The CDR3 DNA is TGCGCCAGCAGCCAAGAGGTTCCGGGGGCGAATGAGCAGTTCTTC. Amino acids: CASSQEVPGANEQFF.

The rearrangement joins TRBV5-1 to TRBJ1-1; D unresolved. Deletions cut 0 bases from V and 8 bases from J, with 17 bases between. Germline V gene data show CDR1 as SGHRS and CDR2 as YFSETQ. This CDR3 has 15 amino acids. The CDR3 sequence: CASSLGGVHFGEAFF. CDR3 coding DNA: TGCGCCAGCAGCTTGGGAGGTGTGCATTTCGGGGAAGCTTTCTTT.

J is TRBJ1-2 and V is TRBV11-1; the D is unclear. Germline CDR1 reads SGHAT; CDR2 reads FQDESV (reference sequence). Trimming removed 5 bases from V and 3 bases from J, with 10 bases in between. The CDR3 totals 13 residues. CDR3 DNA sequence: TGTGCCAGCAGCCTCTTTGGCTACTATGGCTACACCTTC. Translating gives CASSLFGYYGYTF.

CDR3 sequence: CASNLAQGYNSPLHF. The CDR3 bases are TGTGCCAGCAACCTGGCACAGGGCTATAATTCACCCCTCCACTTT. The rearrangement uses TRBV7-2 and TRBJ1-6; the D gene is possibly TRBD1 (6 bases). The CDR3 loop spans 15 amino acids. The V gene lost 7 bases and the J gene lost 3 bases, with 13 bases spanning the gap. The germline V gene encodes CDR1 SGHTA and CDR2 FQGNSA.

This clonotype was counted only a few times. The gene calls are TRBV15 and TRBJ1-1; D is ambiguous. This CDR3 region has 13 residues. CDR1 is LNHNV, CDR2 YYDKDF, per germline (reference sequence). V was shortened by 1 base and J by 5 bases, with 8 bases between the two germline ends. CDR3 in DNA: TGTGCCACCAGCAGAGTACTAGAGACTGAAGCTTTCTTT. It yields the protein CATSRVLETEAFF.

This clonotype has a handful of counts. The gene calls are TRBV4-1 and TRBJ1-3, with D unclear. Germline loops: CDR1 MGHRA, CDR2 YSYEKL. This CDR3 is built from 16 residues. The germline V and J ends were trimmed by 1 base and 0 bases, with 10 bases remaining between them. The CDR3 nucleotides read TGCGCCAGCAGCCAAGCTGGTTTGAGCTCTGGAAACACCATATATTTT. This encodes CASSQAGLSSGNTIYF.

The V and J genes are TRBV3-2 and TRBJ2-7; the D segment call TRBD1 is taken from the table without a DNA check. TRBV3-2 is a pseudogene. There are 19 residues in the CDR3. CDR3 in DNA: TGTGCCAGCAGCCAAGATCTCGACAGAACCCTGCCCCCGAGCTACGAGCAGTACGTC. Its translation is CASSQDLDRTLPPSYEQYV.

This clonotype was recorded many times. This chain connects TRBV20-1 to TRBJ2-7; 10 bases map to TRBD1. After removal of 1 base from V and 4 bases from J, the junction contained 10 bases not matched to a gene. Germline V gene sequence: CDR1 DFQATT, CDR2 SNEGSKA (reference sequence). The CDR3 contains 16 residues. The CDR3 DNA sequence: TGCAGTGCTAGAGGGGGCGACAGGGGGCGCTTATACGAGCAGTACTTC. It yields the protein CSARGGDRGRLYEQYF.

The chain joins TRBV15 to TRBJ2-2; D might be TRBD1 (5 bases). Looked up from germline, CDR1 is LNHNV and CDR2 is YYDKDF (reference sequence). The V and J ends lost 4 bases and 1 base respectively, with 10 bases between them. This CDR3 region has 15 residues. The CDR3 region has the DNA TGTGCCACCAGCATATATGGACAGAACACCGGGGAGCTGTTTTTT. Translation gives CATSIYGQNTGELFF. Based on the CDR3 plus reference TRBV15 and TRBJ2-2, the full variable domain is DAMVIQNPRYQVTQFGKPVTLSCSQTLNHNVMYWYQQKSSQAPKLLFHYYDKDFNNEADTPDNFQSRRPNTSFCFLDIRSPGLGDTAMYLCATSIYGQNTGELFFGEGSRLTVL.

There are many counts of this clonotype. The chain combines TRBV4-3 with TRBJ2-1, with 7 bases that match TRBD2. The CDR3 consists of 12 residues. V gave up 4 bases and J gave up 8 bases; unmatched junction bases: 2. Germline-derived CDR1 and CDR2 are LGHNA and YSLEER. CDR3 sequence reads: CASSLAGDEQFF. DNA for the CDR3: TGCGCCAGCAGCCTTGCGGGGGATGAGCAGTTCTTC.

The table lists this clonotype with many counts. The V call is TRBV10-3, the J call TRBJ1-2; D unclear. The germline V gene encodes CDR1 ENHRY and CDR2 SYGVKD. V lost 2 bases and J lost 1, with 11 bases in between. The CDR3 is 15 amino acids. Here the CDR3 DNA reads TGTGCCATCAGTGAGGGCCCTCCCATTAACTATGGCTACACCTTC. Translating gives CAISEGPPINYGYTF.

This clonotype was detected a few times. V usage is TRBV7-2 and J usage is TRBJ2-5; possibly TRBD1 for D (5 bases). Trimming pared 3 bases from V and 0 bases from J, leaving 8 bases between. Germline CDR1 SGHTA, CDR2 FQGNSA. The length of the CDR3 is 14 residues. The DNA for the CDR3 is TGTGCCAGCAGCTTGACAGCCTACCAAGAGACCCAGTACTTC. This encodes CASSLTAYQETQYF.

The chain joins TRBV7-2 to TRBJ1-3; maybe TRBD1 (5 bases). CDR1 is SGHTA and CDR2 is FQGNSA in the germline V gene. The CDR3 covers 16 residues. Trimming took off 7 bases at V and 0 bases at J, with 16 bases between the two ends. The CDR3 is CASTPAGLRSGNTIYF. DNA of the CDR3: TGTGCCAGCACCCCTGCGGGACTCCGCTCTGGAAACACCATATATTTT.

This chain joins TRBV6-5 and TRBJ2-3; D is unclear. Germline V lookup: CDR1 MNHEY, CDR2 SVGAGI. The CDR3 length is 14 residues. V gave up 0 bases and J gave up 7 bases, with 11 bases separating them. As DNA, the CDR3 is TGTGCCAGCAGTTACTCCCTGGCACAACATACGCAGTATTTT. This translates into CASSYSLAQHTQYF.

This clonotype came up a few times. This sequence joins TRBV5-1 and TRBJ2-1; tentatively, D is TRBD1 (6 bases). The CDR3 consists of 16 residues. The germline CDR1 and CDR2 sequences are SGHRS and YFSETQ. V lost 3 bases to trimming and J lost 3 bases, with 16 bases between them. DNA of the CDR3: TGCGCCAGCAGCTCCCGGACAGCCTCGGGCTACAATGAGCAGTTCTTC. Its protein product is CASSSRTASGYNEQFF.